A selection of T cell receptor beta chains follows, all from one sample in a study of OX40 agonist ivuxolimab in advanced cancers. The data were produced by immunoSEQ multiplex PCR, yet TCRdb's version contains in-frame clones alone and is incomplete. The data contain under 200,000 clones, roughly 92% of them singletons. Sequenced here: CD4+ or CD8+ T cells sorted from blood, sampled in a trial of the OX40 agonist ivuxolimab. These receptors were obtained from an adult with an advanced solid tumor such as melanoma, head and neck, liver or kidney cancer. The CDR3 runs from the conserved cysteine through the conserved F or W. The D gene is left open where the match is weak. Some rows mark clone size as missing; the rest say once, few, many or name a class of expanded clone.

j_call: TRBJ1-3; v_call: TRBV5-4; clone_size: NA; d_call: NA; cdr3_nt: TGTGCCAGCAGCCCTTCCTCTGGAAACACCATATATTTT; cdr3_aa: CASSPSSGNTIYF
j_call: TRBJ1-2; v_call: TRBV9; clone_size: NA; d_call: NA; cdr3_nt: TGTGCCAGCAGCGAGACAGGCTCGGACTATGGCTACACCTTC; cdr3_aa: CASSETGSDYGYTF
j_call: TRBJ1-4; v_call: TRBV19; clone_size: NA; d_call: TRBD1; cdr3_nt: TGTGCCAGTAGTATCGACAGGGGTTTTGAAAAACTGTTTTTT; cdr3_aa: CASSIDRGFEKLFF
j_call: TRBJ1-1; v_call: TRBV25-1; clone_size: NA; d_call: NA; cdr3_nt: TGTGCCAGCAGCACCAGCATAATGAACACTGAAGCTTTCTTT; cdr3_aa: CASSTSIMNTEAFF
j_call: TRBJ2-7; v_call: TRBV28; clone_size: once; d_call: TRBD2; cdr3_nt: TGTGCCAGCAGATTTACTAGCGGGGGGGGAGGATCGATCTACGAGCAGTACTTC; cdr3_aa: CASRFTSGGGGSIYEQYF
j_call: TRBJ1-1; v_call: TRBV7-2; clone_size: NA; d_call: NA; cdr3_nt: TGTGCCAGCAGCTTAGTGGTTGAGGCCACTGAAGCTTTCTTT; cdr3_aa: CASSLVVEATEAFF
j_call: TRBJ2-3; v_call: TRBV18; clone_size: NA; d_call: NA; cdr3_nt: TGTGCCAGCTCAACGGGACACACAGATACGCAGTATTTT; cdr3_aa: CASSTGHTDTQYF
j_call: TRBJ2-7; v_call: TRBV7-8; clone_size: NA; d_call: NA; cdr3_nt: TGTGCCAGCAGCTCGTTGCTCCCGGGCCAGTACTTC; cdr3_aa: CASSSLLPGQYF
j_call: TRBJ1-6; v_call: TRBV10-3; clone_size: NA; d_call: NA; cdr3_nt: TGTGCCATCAGTGAGTCGGGCAGGGTAGGACCCGCGTATAATTCACCCCTCCACTTT; cdr3_aa: CAISESGRVGPAYNSPLHF
j_call: TRBJ2-1; v_call: TRBV5-1; clone_size: NA; d_call: NA; cdr3_nt: TGCGCCAGCAGCTTGGCGGCTAGCGACCACAATGAGCAGTTCTTC; cdr3_aa: CASSLAASDHNEQFF
j_call: TRBJ1-2; v_call: TRBV25-1; clone_size: NA; d_call: NA; cdr3_nt: TGTGCCAGCAGTGGAATGCTGACTCCGCCCTTCTATGGCTACACCTTC; cdr3_aa: CASSGMLTPPFYGYTF
j_call: TRBJ1-2; v_call: TRBV30; clone_size: NA; d_call: NA; cdr3_nt: TGTGCCTGGAAGTTGGAGGAATGCTACACCTTC; cdr3_aa: CAWKLEECYTF